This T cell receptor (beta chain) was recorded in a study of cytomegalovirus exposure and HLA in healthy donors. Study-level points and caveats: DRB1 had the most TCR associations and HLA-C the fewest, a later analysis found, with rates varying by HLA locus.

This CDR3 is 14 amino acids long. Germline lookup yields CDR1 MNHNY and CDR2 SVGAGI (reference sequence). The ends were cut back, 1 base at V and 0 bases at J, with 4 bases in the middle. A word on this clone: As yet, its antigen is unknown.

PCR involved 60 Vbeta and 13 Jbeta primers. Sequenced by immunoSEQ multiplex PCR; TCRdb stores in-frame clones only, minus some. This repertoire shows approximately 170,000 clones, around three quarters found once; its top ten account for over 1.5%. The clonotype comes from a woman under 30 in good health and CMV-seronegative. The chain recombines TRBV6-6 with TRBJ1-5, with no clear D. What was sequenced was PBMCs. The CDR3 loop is CASSYYSSNQPQHF. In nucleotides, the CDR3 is TGTGCCAGCAGTTACTACAGTAGCAATCAGCCCCAGCATTTT.